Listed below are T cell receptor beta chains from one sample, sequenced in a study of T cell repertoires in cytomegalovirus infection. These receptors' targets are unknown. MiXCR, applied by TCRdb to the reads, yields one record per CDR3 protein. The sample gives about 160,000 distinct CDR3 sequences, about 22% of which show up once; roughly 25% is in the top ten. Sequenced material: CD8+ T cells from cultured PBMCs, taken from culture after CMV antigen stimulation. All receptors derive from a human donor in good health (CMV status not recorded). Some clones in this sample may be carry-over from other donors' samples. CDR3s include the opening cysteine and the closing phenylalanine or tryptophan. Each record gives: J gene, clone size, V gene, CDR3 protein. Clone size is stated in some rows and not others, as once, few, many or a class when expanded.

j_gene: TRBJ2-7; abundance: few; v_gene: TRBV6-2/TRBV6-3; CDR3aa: CASTRDGAYEQYF
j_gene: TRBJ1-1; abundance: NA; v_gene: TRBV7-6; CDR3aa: CASSLYGRLSDDTEAFF
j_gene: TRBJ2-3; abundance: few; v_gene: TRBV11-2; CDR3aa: CASTQSRISPDTQYF
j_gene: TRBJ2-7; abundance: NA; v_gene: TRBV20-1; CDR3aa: CSALTPQGLSVEQYF
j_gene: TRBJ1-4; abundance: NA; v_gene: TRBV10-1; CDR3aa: CASSDGLKGEKLFF
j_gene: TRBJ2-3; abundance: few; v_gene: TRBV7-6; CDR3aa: CASSLEGAGATDTQYF
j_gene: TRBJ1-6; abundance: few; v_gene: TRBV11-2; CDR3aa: CASSNRTVRTPYNSPLHF
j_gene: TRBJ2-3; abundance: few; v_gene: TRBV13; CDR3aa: CASSPRMGPDTQYF
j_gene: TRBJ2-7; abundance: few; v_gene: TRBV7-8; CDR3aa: CASSLREVAYEQYF
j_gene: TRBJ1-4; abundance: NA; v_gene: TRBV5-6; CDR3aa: CASSLAGQGATNEKLFF
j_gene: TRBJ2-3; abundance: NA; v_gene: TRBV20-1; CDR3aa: CSARPGPITDTQYF
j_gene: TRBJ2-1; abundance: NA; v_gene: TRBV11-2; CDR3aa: CASSSFSAAQESNEQFF
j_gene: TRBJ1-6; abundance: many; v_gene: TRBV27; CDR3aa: CASSFSGNSPLHF
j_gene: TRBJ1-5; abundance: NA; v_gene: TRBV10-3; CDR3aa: CAISGGFDQPQHF
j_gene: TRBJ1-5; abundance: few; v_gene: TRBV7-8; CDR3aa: CASSAGQGHSNQPQHF
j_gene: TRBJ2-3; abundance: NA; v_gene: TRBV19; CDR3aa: CASSIDVLSTDTQYF